The 5 T cell receptor beta chains in this list originate from one sample, sequenced in a study of OX40 agonist ivuxolimab in advanced cancers. The assay was immunoSEQ multiplex PCR, and TCRdb's table has in-frame clones only and misses some. The sample yields around 67,000 clones, roughly 80% seen once. The input for sequencing was CD4+ or CD8+ T cells sorted from blood, taken in a trial of the OX40 agonist ivuxolimab. Source of these receptors: an adult with an advanced solid tumor such as melanoma, head and neck, liver or kidney cancer.

The chain links TRBV7-6 to TRBJ1-1, with D possibly TRBD1 on 5 matching bases. Germline V gene sequence: CDR1 SGHVS, CDR2 FNYEAQ. The CDR3 runs 14 residues. The V and J ends lost 4 bases and 1 base respectively, with 10 bases between them. The CDR3 bases are TGTGCCAGCAGCTCCAGGAGGGGGAACACTGAAGCTTTCTTT. This translates into CASSSRRGNTEAFF.

There are a few counts of this clone. The CDR3 bases are TGTGCCAGTAGTTCCAGGGTGAGTGAAGCTTTCTTT. Residues: CASSSRVSEAFF. The rearrangement links TRBV19 to TRBJ1-1, with D perhaps matching TRBD1 (5 bases). Germline-derived CDR1 and CDR2 are LNHDA and SQIVND (reference sequence). Trimming took off 5 bases at V and 7 bases at J, with 11 bases between the two ends. The CDR3 sequence is 12 residues long.

This clone was counted a few times. The V gene is TRBV30, the J gene TRBJ1-1; the D is unclear. V was cut by 4 bases and J by 1 base, with 16 bases left in between. CDR1 and CDR2 (germline): GTSNPN, SVGIG (reference sequence). The CDR3 is made up of 15 amino acids. The CDR3 DNA reads TGTGCCTGGAATCGACTGGGAGTAACGAACACTGAAGCTTTCTTT. Its protein is CAWNRLGVTNTEAFF.

This clone turned up a few times. The chain employs TRBV29-1 and TRBJ2-2; no reliable D call. This CDR3 is built from 12 residues. V lost 7 bases to trimming and J lost 5 bases, with 11 bases between them. The germline V gene encodes CDR1 SQVTM and CDR2 ANQGSEA. This CDR3 is CSAPGWTGELFF. In nucleotides, the CDR3 is TGCAGCGCCCCGGGCTGGACCGGGGAGCTGTTTTTT.

This chain joins TRBV2 and TRBJ1-2, with D perhaps matching TRBD1 (6 bases). The CDR3 totals 15 residues. Trimming removed 4 bases from V and 4 bases from J, with 16 bases in between. CDR1 is SNHLY and CDR2 is FYNNEI in the germline V gene. CDR3 sequence: CASSAISQGFYGYTF. In nucleotides, the CDR3 is TGTGCCAGCAGTGCCATCTCACAGGGATTCTATGGCTACACCTTC. The variable domain in full, with the rest retrieved from reference TRBV2 and TRBJ1-2, is EPEVTQTPSHQVTQMGQEVILRCVPISNHLYFYWYRQILGQKVEFLVSFYNNEISEKSEIFDDQFSVERPDGSNFTLKIRSTKLEDSAMYFCASSAISQGFYGYTFGSGTRLTVV.